The present T cell receptor beta chain was sequenced within a study of cytomegalovirus exposure and HLA in healthy donors. Study summary: Assignment to the Caucasian-associated ancestry cluster applied to more than 75% of the approximately 420 genotyped donors.

On this clone itself: Its antigen is currently unknown.

The PCR had 60 Vbeta and 13 Jbeta primers. The table came from immunoSEQ multiplex PCR; TCRdb's copy has only in-frame clones and leaves some out. The table includes over 100,000 clones, 60% to 85% detected once. CDR1 and CDR2 (germline): ENHRY, SYGVKD. This CDR3 is 13 amino acids long. The study's findings and limits: In presence/absence analyses, roughly uniform sequencing depth across donors was assumed. According to the study, 180 or so TCR beta chains were cytomegalovirus-associated.

The material sequenced was PBMCs. This receptor was identified in a woman between 40 and 50 years old in good health and CMV-seropositive. The J gene is TRBJ2-5, the V gene TRBV10-3; TRBD1 aligns across 9 bases. The better agreement between TRBJ2-7 and the DNA end casts doubt on the J call. The CDR3 sequence is CAARTGESYEQYF. For the CDR3, the DNA is TGTGCCGCCCGGACAGGGGAGTCCTACGAGCAGTACTTC.